This record concerns one TCR beta chain sequence. Its specificity is not known. Time point specified: healthy volunteer bleed at 2 weeks. Whole blood that had not been fractionated was the source of extracted total RNA. These data belong to a study of human T cells and chemical hapten exposure. Overall study context: Per-sample TCR yield variation was attributed mainly to small pooled library volume differences.

V lost 2 bases, J lost 0 bases, and 5 bases lay in between. The CDR3 is made up of 15 amino acids. The germline CDR1 and CDR2 sequences are MNHEY and SMNVEV (reference sequence). What the library attached to individual cDNA molecules were unique molecular identifiers. The authors' processing: Counts of TCRs in each sample centred on a median of around 100,000 and extended from around 25,000 to 690,000. TCRdb re-called the RACE reads through MiXCR, storing one row per CDR3 protein. The V and J calls were determined by TCRdb, not by the authors. This sample has tens of thousands of distinct CDR3 sequences, with about 10% found just once. Overall study findings and caveats: TCRs exceeding a frequency of 1 in 1000 stayed unchanged under DPC sensitization.

The sequenced material came from whole blood. The chain couples TRBV27 to TRBJ2-6, with unresolved D. The sequence was collected from a female donor in good health. Some clones in this sample may be carry-over from other donors' samples. CDR3: CASSLTGSGANVLTF. Here the CDR3 DNA reads TGTGCCAGCAGTTTAACCGGCTCTGGGGCCAACGTCCTGACTTTC.